This T cell receptor beta chain was sequenced for a study of cytomegalovirus exposure and HLA in healthy donors. Study as a whole: Per a later analysis, the roughly 670 first-cohort and some 130 validation repertoires shared one platform.

The V segment lost 3 bases and the J segment 7 bases; nucleotides outside the gene matches: 9. The CDR3 sequence is 16 residues long. CDR1 is LGHNA and CDR2 is YNFKEQ in the germline V gene. The donors were part of the approximately 120-subject validation cohort, which stood apart from the approximately 640-subject first cohort. Comments on this clone: Its specificity is unknown.

Study-wide findings and caveats: In vitro checks showed that a few CMV-associated chains really do target CMV antigens.

Measured with immunoSEQ multiplex PCR; TCRdb has only the in-frame clones, and not every one. Altogether about 220,000 clones are present, 70% to 90% being singletons, with the ten largest covering about 2.9%. The TCR sequence derives from a woman aged 18-29 years in good health and CMV-seronegative. The material sequenced was PBMCs. The J gene is TRBJ2-7, the V gene TRBV4-2; 13 bases match TRBD2. The CDR3 region is CASSHLGLAGVGEQYF. The CDR3, as DNA: TGTGCCAGCAGCCACCTTGGACTAGCGGGAGTTGGGGAGCAGTACTTC.